This note documents a single T cell receptor beta chain sequence. Its antigen is currently not known. No qualities accompany the bases; no much larger clone lies one base away. Reading from cysteine to phenylalanine, the CDR3 counts 16 amino acids. Only CDR3 DNA is held: 48 bases, read in frame from base 1. CDR1 MGHRA and CDR2 YSYEKL were looked up in the germline V gene. For this chain, trimming is 1 base at the V end and 1 base at the J end, and the number of junction bases without a gene match is 4. The data were obtained in a study of siplizumab effects on memory and regulatory T cells (dated by TCRdb to the late 2010s). The study in broad terms: The study looked at the effect of siplizumab, an anti-CD2 antibody, on alloreactive T-cell subsets in allogeneic mixed lymphocyte reactions made from human PBMCs. Findings and caveats that apply to the study as a whole: Compared with memory T cells, unstimulated naive T cells appeared more diverse, and naive cells seemed to make a substantial contribution to the alloresponse. Siplizumab significantly lowered the cumulative frequency of alloreactive sequences that could be traced to unstimulated CD4+ memory T cells. Of the alloreactive CD4+ clones that could be mapped, the Treg-derived share averaged roughly 73% with siplizumab compared with roughly 25% in control reactions. Sequences below about 10^-5 frequency were poorly captured, so only a minor fraction of alloreactive clones could be mapped to unstimulated subsets. A naive or memory phenotype could not be assigned to roughly 80-97% of proliferating CD4+ or CD8+ clones. The suppressive function of proliferating Tregs from siplizumab cultures was not functionally confirmed.

Sorted unstimulated T cells, along with proliferating T cells recovered from mixed lymphocyte reactions, underwent TCRbeta CDR3 sequencing. Fresh whole blood from approximately 11 HLA-typed healthy donors served as the source for isolating PBMCs. The method behind the library was the immunoSEQ multiplex PCR assay. Each sample had some 94,000 TCR templates assayed by the deep sequencing platform. Genomic DNA extracted from sorted T cells was used for TCRbeta CDR3 sequencing. Regarding the original processing steps: Clonal analysis of TCRbeta CDR3 data was done in the R programming language. Alloreactive CD4+ and CD8+ clones were defined by comparing unstimulated samples with post-reaction CFSE-low samples. Alloreactive CD4+ clones were assigned to regulatory or non-regulatory origin by matching sequences to sorted unstimulated Treg and non-Treg repertoires. The table comes from immuneACCESS by way of TCRdb, which keeps in-frame sequences with V and J called. Part of the clones is missing from these tables; in studies checked, under half for an unresolved V gene and the rest for unknown reasons. The DNA gave D and trimming, while V, J and clone size come from that table. The sample records fewer than 85,000 clones, about 95% of which are singletons. The ten largest account for around 20% of the sample.

Rearrangement joined TRBV4-1 to TRBJ2-1; 7 bases in the middle match TRBD2. Sample: CD8+ T cells sorted from blood. The TCR comes from a human donor in good health. The DNA reads as follows: TGCGCCAGCAGCCAAGGAACTAGCGCATCCTACAATGAGCAGTTCTTC. This sequence encodes CASSQGTSASYNEQFF.